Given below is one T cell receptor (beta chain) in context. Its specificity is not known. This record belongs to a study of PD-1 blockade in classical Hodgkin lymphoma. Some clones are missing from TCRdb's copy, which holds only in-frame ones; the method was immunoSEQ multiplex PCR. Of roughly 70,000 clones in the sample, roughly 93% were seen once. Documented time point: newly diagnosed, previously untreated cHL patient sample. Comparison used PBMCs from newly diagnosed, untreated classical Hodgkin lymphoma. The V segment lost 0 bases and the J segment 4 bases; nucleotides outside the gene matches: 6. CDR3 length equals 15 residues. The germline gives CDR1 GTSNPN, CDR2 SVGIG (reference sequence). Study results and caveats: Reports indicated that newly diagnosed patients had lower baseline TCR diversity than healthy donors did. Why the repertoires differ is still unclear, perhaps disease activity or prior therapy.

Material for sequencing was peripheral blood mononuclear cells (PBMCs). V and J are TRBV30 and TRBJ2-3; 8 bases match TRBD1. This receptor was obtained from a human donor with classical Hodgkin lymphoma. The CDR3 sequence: CAWSVGDRSADTQYF. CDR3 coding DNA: TGTGCCTGGAGTGTAGGGGACAGGTCAGCAGATACGCAGTATTTT.